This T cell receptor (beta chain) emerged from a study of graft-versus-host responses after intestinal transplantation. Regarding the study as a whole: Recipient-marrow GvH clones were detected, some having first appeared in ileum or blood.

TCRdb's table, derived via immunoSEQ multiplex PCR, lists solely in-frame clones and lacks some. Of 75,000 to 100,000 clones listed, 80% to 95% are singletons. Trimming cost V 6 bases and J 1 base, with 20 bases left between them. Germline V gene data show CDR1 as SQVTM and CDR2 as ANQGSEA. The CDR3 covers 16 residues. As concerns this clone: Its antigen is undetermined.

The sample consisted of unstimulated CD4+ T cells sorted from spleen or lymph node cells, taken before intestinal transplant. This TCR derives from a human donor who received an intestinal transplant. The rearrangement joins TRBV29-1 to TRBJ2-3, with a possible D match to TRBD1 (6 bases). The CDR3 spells CSVGKIQGKGTDTQYF. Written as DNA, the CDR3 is TGCAGCGTAGGAAAAATTCAGGGGAAGGGCACAGATACGCAGTATTTT.